Each of the 26 T cell receptor beta chains below was sequenced from the same sample in a study of T-cell memory formation after mild COVID-19 (dated by TCRdb to the early 2020s). Library preparation was by 5' RACE. The reads were generated on an Illumina NovaSeq 6000. TCRdb reprocessed the public reads (quality trimming at Q25 with fastp, clone calling with MiXCR) and kept in-frame beta chains. Rows with a matching CDR3 protein are joined into one entry that keeps the most common DNA and genes. The sample yields 400,000 to 550,000 distinct CDR3 sequences; approximately 23% were counted once. The top ten clones comprise about an eighth of the sample. The sample comprised PBMCs or a T cell subset sorted from them (not recorded which). The origin of the receptors is an adult woman who had mild COVID-19 (a few samples of this study predate the infection). The sample titles of this study are shuffled in the database, so cell type and time point are left out; the donor was told from shared clones.

The chain combines TRBV20-1 with TRBJ1-1; D gene unclear. Between the trimmed V and J ends, which lost 6 bases and 5 bases, there was a span of 16 bases. Germline V gene lookup returns CDR1 DFQATT and CDR2 SNEGSKA (reference sequence). The CDR3 loop spans 13 amino acids. The CDR3 protein is CSAGSPAGTEAFF. The DNA of the CDR3 is TGCAGTGCAGGGTCCCCCGCCGGGACTGAAGCTTTCTTT.

The chain carries TRBV29-1 and TRBJ1-1; D ambiguous. The germline V gene encodes CDR1 SQVTM and CDR2 ANQGSEA. The CDR3 sequence is 12 residues long. V shed 4 bases and J shed 1 base, with 7 bases lying between them. The CDR3 nucleotides are TGCAGCGTTGTACGAAGGAACACTGAAGCTTTCTTT. The encoded protein is CSVVRRNTEAFF.

V gene TRBV29-1 combines with J gene TRBJ2-6; no clear D gene. The CDR3 contains 13 residues. The V gene lost 2 bases and the J gene lost 0 bases, with 2 bases spanning the gap. Germline V gene data show CDR1 as SQVTM and CDR2 as ANQGSEA. In nucleotides, the CDR3 is TGCAGCGTTGAAAGCTCTGGGGCCAACGTCCTGACTTTC. Amino acid sequence: CSVESSGANVLTF.

The chain joins TRBV7-3 to TRBJ1-1, with D unclear. Trimming left V 0 bases short and J 0 bases short, with 5 bases between. CDR1 is SGHTA and CDR2 is FQGTGA in the germline V gene. The CDR3 has 14 residues. This CDR3 is CASSLTSVNTEAFF. The DNA for the CDR3 is TGTGCCAGCAGCTTAACGAGTGTGAACACTGAAGCTTTCTTT.

The chain employs TRBV14 and TRBJ1-5; D is unresolved. V was trimmed by 7 bases and J by 4 bases, leaving 11 bases between them. The germline V gene has CDR1 SGHDN and CDR2 FVKESK. The CDR3 spans 13 residues. CDR3 protein: CASTSHYNQPQHF. The CDR3 DNA reads as TGTGCCAGCACCTCACATTATAATCAGCCCCAGCATTTT.

This sequence joins TRBV12-3 or TRBV12-4 and TRBJ1-5; D is possibly TRBD1 (5 bases). CDR3 length: 13 amino acids. Trimming removed 5 bases at V and 5 bases at J, with 10 bases between. The CDR3 DNA reads TGTGCCAGCAGTCCGCTCAGGGATCAGCCCCAGCATTTT. Translated, it gives CASSPLRDQPQHF.

This clonotype was counted a few times. This chain joins TRBV5-5 and TRBJ2-1; D gene uncertain. Germline V gene data show CDR1 as SGHKS and CDR2 as YYEKEE (reference sequence). The V and J ends lost 0 bases and 4 bases respectively, with 11 bases between them. The CDR3 runs to 15 residues. CDR3 nucleotides: TGTGCCAGCAGCTTGGGAGGCAGCTTTTACAATGAGCAGTTCTTC. Translating gives CASSLGGSFYNEQFF.

This rearrangement joins TRBV9 to TRBJ2-3; TRBD2 might be the D (5 bases). The CDR3 extends over 17 amino acids. Germline loops: CDR1 SGDLS, CDR2 YYNGEE. Trimming shortened V by 5 bases and J by 2 bases, and 21 bases separated the two germline ends. The CDR3, as DNA: TGTGCCAGCAGTCTGGGGAGAGGAAATAGCCACACAGATACGCAGTATTTT. As protein: CASSLGRGNSHTDTQYF.

This clonotype has more than one count but fewer than ten. This chain uses TRBV24-1 with TRBJ1-5; 7 bases are a match to TRBD1. V shed 7 bases and J 4 bases; nucleotides not matched to a gene: 6. The CDR3 sequence is 14 residues long. Germline lookup yields CDR1 KGHDR and CDR2 SFDVKD. The CDR3 is CATSPGQLNQPQHF. As DNA, the CDR3 is TGTGCCACCAGCCCGGGACAGCTAAATCAGCCCCAGCATTTT.

Here the CDR3 DNA reads TGTGCCAGCAGCTTACGGCAGGTTCAGTACTTC. The encoded protein is CASSLRQVQYF. This rearrangement joins TRBV7-9 to TRBJ2-4; D is undetermined. V was pared by 2 bases and J by 11 bases, with 7 bases between. The V gene's germline CDR1 is SEHNR and CDR2 FQNEAQ (reference sequence). This CDR3 is built from 11 residues.

This chain links TRBV6-6 with TRBJ1-1, with 7 bases aligning to TRBD1. V was pared by 2 bases and J by 5 bases, with 2 bases of the junction left unmatched. This CDR3 has 13 amino acids. Germline CDR1 and CDR2: MNHNY and SVGAGI (reference sequence). The CDR3 DNA reads as TGTGCCAGCAGTTACAGGGGGCTAACTGAAGCTTTCTTT. It yields the protein CASSYRGLTEAFF.

The rearrangement uses TRBV18 and TRBJ2-7; 8 bases match TRBD2. This CDR3 has 15 amino acids. Germline loops: CDR1 KGHSH, CDR2 LQKENI. J gave up 1 base and V 3 bases, and 5 bases lay outside the gene matches. The CDR3 loop is CASSPRGRISYEQYF. For the CDR3, the DNA is TGTGCCAGCTCACCGCGCGGGAGGATTTCCTACGAGCAGTACTTC.

The chain combines TRBV29-1 with TRBJ1-2; D is unclear. With 8 bases removed from V and 1 base from J, the gap between germline ends came to 11 bases. This CDR3 has 12 amino acids. Germline CDR1 reads SQVTM; CDR2 reads ANQGSEA. DNA of the CDR3: TGCAGCACCAGCCTCCTTAACTATGGCTACACCTTC. This translates into CSTSLLNYGYTF.

This clonotype has just a few counts. The gene calls are TRBV29-1 and TRBJ2-3, with 10 bases lining up with TRBD2. Germline lookup yields CDR1 SQVTM and CDR2 ANQGSEA. The junction had 2 bases not matched to a gene; V was cut back by 3 bases and J by 2 bases. This CDR3 is built from 14 residues. CDR3 in DNA: TGCAGCGTTGATAGCGGGGGGATCACAGATACGCAGTATTTT. It codes for CSVDSGGITDTQYF.

This rearrangement joins TRBV20-1 to TRBJ2-5, with D possibly matching TRBD2 (7 bases). V lost 5 bases and J lost 5, with 18 bases in between. The CDR3 totals 14 residues. Per the germline V gene, CDR1 is DFQATT and CDR2 is SNEGSKA (reference sequence). CDR3 sequence reads: CSAPIGGRGETQYF. The CDR3, as DNA: TGCAGTGCTCCGATCGGGGGGCGTGGGGAGACCCAGTACTTC.

The gene calls are TRBV7-9 and TRBJ2-7; 7 nucleotides match TRBD1. V was clipped by 6 bases and J by 5 bases; unmatched bases: 4. The germline gives CDR1 SEHNR, CDR2 FQNEAQ (reference sequence). The CDR3 is 12 residues long. CDR3 sequence reads: CASRQGDHEQYF. The CDR3 DNA reads TGTGCCAGCAGGCAGGGGGACCACGAGCAGTACTTC.

J is TRBJ1-1 and V is TRBV7-9; TRBD1 matches at 9 bases. The V gene end was trimmed by 4 bases and the J gene end by 5 bases; junction bases not matched to a gene: 5. Germline V gene data show CDR1 as SEHNR and CDR2 as FQNEAQ (reference sequence). The CDR3 has 14 residues. The CDR3 region is CASSSRQGVTEAFF. CDR3 sequence (DNA): TGTGCCAGCAGCTCTCGACAGGGGGTAACTGAAGCTTTCTTT.

The table lists this clonotype with a few counts. V and J are TRBV19 and TRBJ1-1; no clear D. V lost 3 bases and J lost 1, with 12 bases in between. This CDR3 is built from 15 residues. Germline V CDR1 and CDR2: LNHDA, SQIVND (reference sequence). CDR3 nucleotides: TGTGCCAGTAGTATTAGGCAGACGGGGAACACTGAAGCTTTCTTT. It is translated as CASSIRQTGNTEAFF. The whole variable domain, remainder taken from reference TRBV19 and TRBJ1-1, is DGGITQSPKYLFRKEGQNVTLSCEQNLNHDAMYWYRQDPGQGLRLIYYSQIVNDFQKGDIAEGYSVSREKKESFPLTVTSAQKNPTAFYLCASSIRQTGNTEAFFGQGTRLTVV.

The V and J genes are TRBV6-5 and TRBJ1-1; D may be TRBD1 (5 bases). Germline CDR1 is MNHEY and CDR2 is SVGAGI. V lost 0 bases and J 0 bases, leaving 17 bases between the germline ends. The CDR3 runs 18 residues. DNA for the CDR3: TGTGCCAGCAGTTACTCCCAGGGCAGGGCTGAGATGAACACTGAAGCTTTCTTT. Protein: CASSYSQGRAEMNTEAFF.

The chain links TRBV3-1 to TRBJ2-7; D may be TRBD2 (6 bases). CDR1 LGHDT and CDR2 YNNKEL come from the germline V gene (reference sequence). V dropped 0 bases and J dropped 2 bases, with 11 bases sitting between them. This CDR3 has 15 amino acids. CDR3 DNA: TGTGCCAGCAGCCAAGATACTAGCCGAACCTACGAGCAGTACTTC. Its translation: CASSQDTSRTYEQYF.

There are a few counts of this clonotype. The chain couples TRBV5-1 to TRBJ2-7, with unresolved D. The CDR3 consists of 13 residues. Germline V gene lookup returns CDR1 SGHRS and CDR2 YFSETQ. Trimming took 2 bases from V and 3 from J, leaving 9 bases between them. The CDR3 is CASSFNDDYEQYF. CDR3 DNA: TGCGCCAGCAGCTTCAACGATGACTACGAGCAGTACTTC.

This clonotype was counted only a few times. The chain joins TRBV7-3 to TRBJ2-2, with 9 bases identical to TRBD2. This CDR3 has 15 amino acids. The J segment lost 5 bases and the V segment lost 0 bases, leaving 1 base of the junction unmatched. CDR1 is SGHTA and CDR2 is FQGTGA in the germline V gene. The CDR3 spells CASSLTGLATGELFF. The CDR3 bases are TGTGCCAGCAGCTTAACGGGACTAGCTACCGGGGAGCTGTTTTTT.

The chain has TRBV11-3 and TRBJ2-3; 7 positions agree with TRBD2. The CDR3 covers 14 residues. Germline values: CDR1 SGHNT, CDR2 YENEEA. With 3 bases clipped from V and 4 bases from J, the junction kept 4 bases outside the gene matches. The CDR3 bases are TGTGCCAGCAGCTTGGCGGGAGCGCCAGATACGCAGTATTTT. Its translation: CASSLAGAPDTQYF.

The chain is built from TRBV6-2 or TRBV6-3 and TRBJ1-2, with a possible D match to TRBD1 (5 bases). Trimming took 5 bases from V and 4 from J, leaving 14 bases between them. The germline V gene encodes CDR1 MNHEY and CDR2 SVGEGT. This CDR3 spans 14 amino acids. The CDR3 is CASSPPQGGYGYTF. The CDR3 DNA reads as TGTGCCAGCAGTCCCCCCCAGGGTGGCTATGGCTACACCTTC.

This chain joins TRBV7-8 and TRBJ2-1; D gene ambiguous. The V end was cut by 3 bases, the J end by 5 bases, with 11 bases between. There are 14 residues in the CDR3. Germline CDR1 SGHVS, CDR2 FQNEAQ. As DNA, the CDR3 is TGTGCCAGCAGCTTCTCCGGGTCGAACAATGAGCAGTTCTTC. Translating gives CASSFSGSNNEQFF.

This clonotype was found many times. The genes are TRBV4-3 and TRBJ1-1; no clear D gene. Germline V CDR1 and CDR2: LGHNA, YSLEER. V dropped 4 bases and J dropped 0 bases, with 18 bases sitting between them. The CDR3 runs to 17 residues. CDR3: CASSRQGWKFMNTEAFF. The CDR3 nucleotides read TGCGCCAGCAGCCGACAAGGGTGGAAGTTCATGAACACTGAAGCTTTCTTT.